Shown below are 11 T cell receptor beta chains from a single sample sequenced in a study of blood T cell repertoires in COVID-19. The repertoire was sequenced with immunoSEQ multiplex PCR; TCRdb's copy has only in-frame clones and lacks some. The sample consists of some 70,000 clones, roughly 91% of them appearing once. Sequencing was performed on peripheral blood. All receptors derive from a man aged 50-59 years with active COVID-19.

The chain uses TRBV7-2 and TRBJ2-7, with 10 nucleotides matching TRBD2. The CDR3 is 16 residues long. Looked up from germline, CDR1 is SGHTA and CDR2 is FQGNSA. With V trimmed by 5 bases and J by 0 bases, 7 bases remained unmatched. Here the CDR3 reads CASSSRTSGSSYEQYF. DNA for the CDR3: TGTGCCAGCAGCAGCCGGACTAGCGGCAGCTCCTACGAGCAGTACTTC.

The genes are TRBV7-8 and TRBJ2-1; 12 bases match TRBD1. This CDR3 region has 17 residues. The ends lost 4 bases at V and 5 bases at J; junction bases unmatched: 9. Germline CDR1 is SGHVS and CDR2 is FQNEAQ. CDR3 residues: CASSSRPGQGANNEQFF. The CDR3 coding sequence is TGTGCCAGCAGCTCTCGTCCGGGACAGGGGGCTAACAATGAGCAGTTCTTC. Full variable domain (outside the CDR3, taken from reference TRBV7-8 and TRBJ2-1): GAGVSQSPRYKVAKRGQDVALRCDPISGHVSLFWYQQALGQGPEFLTYFQNEAQLDKSGLPSDRFFAERPEGSVSTLKIQRTQQEDSAVYLCASSSRPGQGANNEQFFGPGTRLTVL.

The CDR3 loop reads CASSFGVYGYTF. For the CDR3, the DNA is TGTGCCAGCAGTTTCGGGGTATACGGCTACACCTTC. The gene calls are TRBV28 and TRBJ1-2; D unresolved. CDR1 MDHEN and CDR2 SYDVKM come from the germline V gene. There are 12 residues in the CDR3. V was trimmed by 3 bases and J by 8 bases, leaving 10 bases between them.

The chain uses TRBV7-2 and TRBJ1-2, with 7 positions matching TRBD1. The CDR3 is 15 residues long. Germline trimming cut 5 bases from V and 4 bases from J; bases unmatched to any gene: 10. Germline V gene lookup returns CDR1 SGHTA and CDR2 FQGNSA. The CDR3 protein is CASSPRQGNFYGYTF. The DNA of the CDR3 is TGTGCCAGCAGCCCCCGACAGGGAAACTTCTATGGCTACACCTTC.

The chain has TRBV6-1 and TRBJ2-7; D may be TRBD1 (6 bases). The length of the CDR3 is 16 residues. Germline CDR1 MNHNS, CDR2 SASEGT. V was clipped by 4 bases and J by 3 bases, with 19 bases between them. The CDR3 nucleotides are TGTGCCAGCAGTGTGCTTTGGTCAGGGGCAGTCTACGAGCAGTACTTC. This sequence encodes CASSVLWSGAVYEQYF.

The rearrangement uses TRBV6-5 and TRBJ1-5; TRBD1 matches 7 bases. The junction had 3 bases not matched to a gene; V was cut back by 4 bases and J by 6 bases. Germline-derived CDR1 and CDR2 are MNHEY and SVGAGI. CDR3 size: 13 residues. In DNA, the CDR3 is TGTGCCAGCAGTTCGACAGGGTTTCAGCCCCAGCATTTT. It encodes CASSSTGFQPQHF.

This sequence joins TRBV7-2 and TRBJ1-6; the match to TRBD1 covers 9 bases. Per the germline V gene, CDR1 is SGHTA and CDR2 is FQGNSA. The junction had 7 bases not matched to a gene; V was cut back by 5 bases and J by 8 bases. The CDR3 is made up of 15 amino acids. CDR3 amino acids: CASSKRTGDHSPLHF. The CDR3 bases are TGTGCCAGCAGCAAACGGACAGGGGATCATTCACCCCTCCACTTT. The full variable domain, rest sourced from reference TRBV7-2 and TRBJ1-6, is GAGVSQSPSNKVTEKGKDVELRCDPISGHTALYWYRQSLGQGLEFLIYFQGNSAPDKSGLPSDRFSAERTGGSVSTLTIQRTQQEDSAVYLCASSKRTGDHSPLHFGNGTRLTVT.

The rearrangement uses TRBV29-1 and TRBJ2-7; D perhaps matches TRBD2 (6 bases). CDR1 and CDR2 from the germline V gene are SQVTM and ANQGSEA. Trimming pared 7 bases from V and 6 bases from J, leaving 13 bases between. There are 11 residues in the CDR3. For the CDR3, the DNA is TGCAGCGCCGGGGGATCAGGCGAGCAGTACTTC. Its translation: CSAGGSGEQYF.

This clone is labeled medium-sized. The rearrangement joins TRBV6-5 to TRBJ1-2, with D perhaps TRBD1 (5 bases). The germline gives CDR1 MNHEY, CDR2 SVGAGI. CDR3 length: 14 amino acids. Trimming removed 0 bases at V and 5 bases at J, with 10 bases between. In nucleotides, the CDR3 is TGTGCCAGCAGTTACTCGGAGGGGCGGTATGGCTACACCTTC. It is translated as CASSYSEGRYGYTF.

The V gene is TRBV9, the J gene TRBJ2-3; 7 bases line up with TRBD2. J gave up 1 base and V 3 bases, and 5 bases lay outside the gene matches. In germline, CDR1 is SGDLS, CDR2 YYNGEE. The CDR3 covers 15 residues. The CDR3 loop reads CASSGASGGTDTQYF. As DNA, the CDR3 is TGTGCCAGCAGCGGAGCAAGCGGGGGCACAGATACGCAGTATTTT.

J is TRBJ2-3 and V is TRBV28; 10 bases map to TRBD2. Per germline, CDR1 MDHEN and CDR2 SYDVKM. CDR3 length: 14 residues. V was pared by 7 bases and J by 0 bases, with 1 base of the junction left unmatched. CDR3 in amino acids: CASKAGGSTDTQYF. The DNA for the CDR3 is TGTGCCAGCAAAGCGGGAGGGAGCACAGATACGCAGTATTTT.